Below are 2 T cell receptor beta chains sequenced from a single sample in a study of Ad26.COV2.S vaccination and SARS-CoV-2 variants. Treatment noted: roughly 20 received Ad26.COV2.S at low or high dose, single or two shots; about five received placebo; per-sample allocation not given. The samples date from day 63 after the first vaccine or placebo injection. Sequencing was performed with immunoSEQ multiplex PCR; in TCRdb, only in-frame clones are kept and a portion is missing. In the table there are 300,000 to 400,000 clones, around 89% of which are singletons. The material sequenced was peripheral blood, taken in a trial of Ad26.COV2.S vaccine versus placebo. Source of these receptors: a person aged 18-65 years who received the Ad26.COV2.S COVID-19 vaccine or a placebo.

The rearrangement joins TRBV4-2 to TRBJ1-6, with 9 bases fitting TRBD1. Germline V gene lookup returns CDR1 LGHNA and CDR2 YNFKEQ. V dropped 1 base and J dropped 13; count of bases not matched to a gene: 5. The CDR3 extends over 14 amino acids. Here the CDR3 DNA reads TGTGCCAGCAGCCAAGGGGGACAGGGAACGCCCCTCCACTTT. The encoded protein is CASSQGGQGTPLHF.

The rearrangement joins TRBV9 to TRBJ1-2, with a weak D call TRBD1 (5 bases). V was clipped by 3 bases and J by 8 bases, with 17 bases between them. CDR1 SGDLS and CDR2 YYNGEE come from the germline V gene. The CDR3 contains 14 residues. The CDR3 sequence: CASSALSGGMGYTF. The CDR3, as DNA: TGTGCCAGCAGCGCCCTGAGCGGGGGGATGGGCTACACCTTC.